This T cell receptor beta chain was recovered during a study of T cells after yellow fever vaccination. This clonotype showed up just a few times. Its antigen is unknown. Production of TCR cDNA was by 5'RACE template switching, which also added a universal primer site and UMIs. TCRdb redid the calling of the 5' RACE reads with MiXCR, one entry per CDR3 protein. The sample carries roughly 150,000 distinct CDR3 sequences, more than 6.5% recorded once. Deletions cut 5 bases from V and 9 bases from J, with 23 bases between. The CDR3 covers 16 residues. The germline V gene encodes CDR1 MNHEY and CDR2 SMNVEV (reference sequence). Study findings and constraints: The study re-detected most primary-vaccination clones after the booster (about 96% CD4, roughly 90% CD8).

The specimen comprised CD4+ T cells sorted from PBMCs, sampled 10 days after the yellow fever booster vaccination. The chain is built from TRBV27 and TRBJ2-1, with D unclear. This TCR came from a man aged 25 to 40 who received the YFV17D yellow fever vaccine. The CDR3 nucleotides are TGTGCCAGCAGTCCCCCCCTCTCCTTTGTTGGCGCTGAGCAGTTCTTC. Its translation is CASSPPLSFVGAEQFF.